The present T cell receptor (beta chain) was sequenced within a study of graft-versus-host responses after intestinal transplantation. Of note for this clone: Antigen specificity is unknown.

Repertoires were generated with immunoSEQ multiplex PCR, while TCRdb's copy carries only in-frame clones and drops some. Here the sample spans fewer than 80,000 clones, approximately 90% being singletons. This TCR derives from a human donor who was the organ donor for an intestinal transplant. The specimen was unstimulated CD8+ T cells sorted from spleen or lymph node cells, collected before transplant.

The CDR3 loop reads CASSPGESDTQYF. In nucleotides, the CDR3 is TGTGCCAGCAGCCCAGGGGAATCAGATACGCAGTATTTT. The rearrangement uses TRBV7-9 and TRBJ2-3; D is possibly TRBD1 (6 bases). The V end lost 5 bases, the J end lost 4 bases, and 10 bases lay between the germline ends. The CDR3 runs to 13 residues. The germline V gene encodes CDR1 SEHNR and CDR2 FQNEAQ (reference sequence).